This TCR beta chain was identified in a study of CD8+ T cells in alopecia areata. Study in general: Severity among treated patients was scored by the percentage of scalp area affected.

This sample's treatment: oral pan-JAK inhibitor, 5-10 mg twice daily. Those with alopecia areata gave lesional scalp punch biopsies and peripheral blood. cDNA prepared by RNA extraction and subsequent reverse transcription served as the template for sequencing. Here immunoSEQ multiplex PCR was the method, and the copy in TCRdb shows in-frame clones only, minus some. The table has some 150,000 clones, about 54% seen once. As concerns this clone: What it binds is not known. This sample also contains other DNA sequences that code for the same CDR3.

Per germline, CDR1 SQVTM and CDR2 ANQGSEA. The ends were cut back, 0 bases at V and 5 bases at J, with 7 bases in the middle. There are 12 residues in the CDR3. Notes on the study in general: Administration of tofacitinib significantly diminished scalp clonality and expanded CD8+ clones within the top 100.

The J gene is TRBJ2-5, the V gene TRBV29-1; D gene ambiguous. The material was CD4+ T cells sorted from blood, obtained between weeks 55 and 65, from a patient treated with tofacitinib. The TCR was taken from a human donor with alopecia areata. Here the CDR3 reads CSVEEGRETQYF. The CDR3 coding sequence is TGCAGCGTTGAAGAGGGTAGGGAGACCCAGTACTTC.